Sequencing of this T cell receptor (beta chain) was carried out in a study of T cell repertoires in cytomegalovirus infection. Whole-study context: TCR beta signatures that were public indicated CMV infection and matching HLA type.

Germline lookup yields CDR1 SGHRS and CDR2 YFSETQ. V was cut by 6 bases and J by 2 bases, with 11 bases left in between. This CDR3 region has 13 residues. TCRdb reanalysed the reads using MiXCR and keeps one entry per CDR3 protein. The data contain over 100,000 distinct CDR3 sequences, roughly a tenth of them seen just once; the ten biggest clones take up approximately 30%. On this clonotype itself: Its antigen is as yet unknown.

Study results and limitations: In two of eight donors, the top clonotype was HLA-C-restricted CMV-specific.

The material sequenced was PBMCs, sequenced either directly or after in vitro stimulation (not recorded which). The clonotype comes from a human donor in good health (CMV status not recorded). Some clones in this sample may be carry-over from other donors' samples. The V call is TRBV5-1, the J call TRBJ2-5, with D possibly TRBD1 on 6 matching bases. The CDR3 reads CASNRADQETQYF. CDR3 in DNA: TGCGCCAGCAACAGGGCAGATCAAGAGACCCAGTACTTC.